These 27 T cell receptor beta chains came from one sample sequenced in a study of T cells after yellow fever vaccination. TCRdb called the 5' RACE reads again in MiXCR, with one record for every CDR3 protein. The data show roughly 350,000 distinct CDR3 sequences, with about 4% seen just once and around 25% held by the top ten. Specimen: PBMCs, collected 5 days after the yellow fever booster vaccination. Every receptor here comes from a man between 18 and 35 years old who received the YFV17D yellow fever vaccine.

The J gene is TRBJ2-3, the V gene TRBV5-6; 9 bases align to TRBD1. The V gene's germline CDR1 is SGHDT and CDR2 YYEEEE. There are 17 residues in the CDR3. Trimming removed 4 bases from V and 4 bases from J; junction bases left unmatched: 13. The CDR3 spells CASSPGGTGQIADTQYF. The DNA of the CDR3 is TGTGCCAGCAGCCCCGGAGGGACAGGGCAAATCGCAGATACGCAGTATTTT.

This clonotype was picked up many times. A much larger clone differs from this one at a single base, so this may be a read error. V gene TRBV6-2 or TRBV6-3 combines with J gene TRBJ2-2; no reliable D call. The CDR3 spans 13 residues. Germline V lookup: CDR1 MNHEY, CDR2 SVGEGT. The germline V and J ends were trimmed by 2 bases and 3 bases, with 4 bases remaining between them. This CDR3 reads CASSYRDTGELFF. CDR3 sequence (DNA): TGTGCCAGCAGTTACAGGGACACCGGGGAGCTGTTTTTT.

The V call is TRBV20-1, the J call TRBJ1-1; 9 bases agree with TRBD1. CDR3 length equals 11 residues. With V trimmed by 6 bases and J by 7 bases, 3 bases remained unmatched. CDR1 and CDR2 from the germline V gene are DFQATT and SNEGSKA (reference sequence). The CDR3 sequence is CSAWDRVEAFF. Here the CDR3 DNA reads TGCAGTGCGTGGGACAGGGTTGAAGCTTTCTTT.

The CDR3 coding sequence is TGTGCCAGCAGCCAAGATATATGGGGAGCTCCTGAAGCTTTCTTT. Its translation: CASSQDIWGAPEAFF. The rearrangement links TRBV14 to TRBJ1-1; no definite D call. V was clipped by 0 bases and J by 6 bases, with 14 bases between them. Per the germline V gene, CDR1 is SGHDN and CDR2 is FVKESK. This CDR3 has 15 residues. The full variable domain, completed using reference TRBV14 and TRBJ1-1, is EAGVTQFPSHSVIEKGQTVTLRCDPISGHDNLYWYRRVMGKEIKFLLHFVKESKQDESGMPNNRFLAERTGGTYSTLKVQPAELEDSGVYFCASSQDIWGAPEAFFGQGTRLTVV.

The chain recombines TRBV4-1 with TRBJ1-3; D is uncertain. V was clipped by 3 bases and J by 2 bases, with 11 bases between them. In germline, CDR1 is MGHRA, CDR2 YSYEKL. The CDR3 length is 15 residues. CDR3 protein: CASSHSVGAGNTIYF. The CDR3 DNA reads as TGCGCCAGCAGCCACTCCGTCGGGGCTGGAAACACCATATATTTT.

This clonotype was seen more than once but under ten times. The V gene is TRBV5-6, the J gene TRBJ1-2; D uncertain. This CDR3 region has 14 residues. Looked up from germline, CDR1 is SGHDT and CDR2 is YYEEEE. V lost 3 bases and J 5 bases, leaving 14 bases between the germline ends. CDR3 protein: CASSYVLNAYGYTF. Here the CDR3 DNA reads TGTGCCAGCAGCTACGTGTTGAATGCGTATGGCTACACCTTC.

There are many counts of this clonotype. The rearrangement joins TRBV28 to TRBJ2-5, with 9 bases that match TRBD2. This CDR3 contains 14 residues. CDR1 is MDHEN, CDR2 SYDVKM, per germline. V gave up 2 bases and J gave up 6 bases; unmatched junction bases: 4. The CDR3 DNA is TGTGCCAGCAGTTTACCCCTAGCGGGACAGACCCAGTACTTC. Its protein product is CASSLPLAGQTQYF. The full variable domain, with the rest looked up from reference TRBV28 and TRBJ2-5, is DVKVTQSSRYLVKRTGEKVFLECVQDMDHENMFWYRQDPGLGLRLIYFSYDVKMKEKGDIPEGYSVSREKKERFSLILESASTNQTSMYLCASSLPLAGQTQYFGPGTRLLVL.

V usage is TRBV20-1 and J usage is TRBJ2-1, with 11 positions matching TRBD2. The J segment lost 5 bases and the V segment lost 7 bases, leaving 10 bases of the junction unmatched. CDR1 and CDR2 (germline): DFQATT, SNEGSKA (reference sequence). CDR3 length: 15 amino acids. This CDR3 reads CSGPDTSGGDNEQFF. Here the CDR3 DNA reads TGCAGTGGCCCCGATACTAGCGGGGGAGACAATGAGCAGTTCTTC.

The V call is TRBV23-1, the J call TRBJ2-7, with D hard to call. TRBV23-1 is marked as an open reading frame, function uncertain. With 11 bases removed from V and 4 bases from J, the gap between germline ends came to 15 bases. The CDR3 extends over 12 amino acids. CDR3 protein: CAEIVGCYEQYV. DNA of the CDR3: TGCGCCGAGATTGTGGGGTGTTACGAGCAGTACGTC.

This clonotype was seen at least ten times. The chain is built from TRBV5-1 and TRBJ1-1; D unclear. The V and J ends lost 0 bases and 1 base respectively, with 7 bases between them. Looked up from germline, CDR1 is SGHRS and CDR2 is YFSETQ. This CDR3 is built from 14 residues. The CDR3 nucleotides read TGCGCCAGCAGCTTGGTAACAGCGAACACTGAAGCTTTCTTT. As protein: CASSLVTANTEAFF.

A few counts support this clonotype. The chain has TRBV20-1 and TRBJ2-3; 9 positions match TRBD2. V shed 3 bases, J shed 6 bases, and the junction held 10 bases outside the gene matches. This CDR3 is 15 amino acids long. The germline V gene has CDR1 DFQATT and CDR2 SNEGSKA (reference sequence). Here the CDR3 DNA reads TGCAGTGCTAGTACCCAGAGCGGGGGGACGGATACGCAGTATTTT. This codes for CSASTQSGGTDTQYF.

The chain employs TRBV12-3 or TRBV12-4 and TRBJ2-5; 7 bases are a match to TRBD2. The ends lost 0 bases at V and 5 bases at J; junction bases unmatched: 6. This CDR3 is 15 amino acids long. Here the CDR3 reads CASSLAGGGWETQYF. As DNA, the CDR3 is TGTGCCAGCAGTTTAGCGGGCGGGGGTTGGGAGACCCAGTACTTC.

This clonotype showed up just a few times. The CDR3 protein is CASSLLGQKNIQYF. CDR3 bases: TGTGCCAGCAGCTTATTGGGGCAGAAAAACATTCAGTACTTC. The rearrangement uses TRBV7-9 and TRBJ2-4; D might be TRBD1 (5 bases). Germline CDR1 SEHNR, CDR2 FQNEAQ (reference sequence). V was cut by 2 bases and J by 4 bases, with 9 bases left in between. The CDR3 runs to 14 residues. The full variable domain, completed using reference TRBV7-9 and TRBJ2-4, is DTGVSQNPRHKITKRGQNVTFRCDPISEHNRLYWYRQTLGQGPEFLTYFQNEAQLEKSRLLSDRFSAERPKGSFSTLEIQRTEQGDSAMYLCASSLLGQKNIQYFGAGTRLSVL.

This clonotype has a handful of counts. The J gene is TRBJ2-2, the V gene TRBV12-3 or TRBV12-4; 9 bases map to TRBD1. The CDR3 sequence is 15 residues long. The V gene end was trimmed by 5 bases and the J gene end by 6 bases; junction bases not matched to a gene: 7. The CDR3 here is CASSPPGQGSGELFF. Written as DNA, the CDR3 is TGTGCCAGCAGTCCTCCGGGACAGGGCTCCGGGGAGCTGTTTTTT.

The rearrangement uses TRBV5-4 and TRBJ2-2; unclear D gene. Trimming took 4 bases from V and 6 from J, leaving 7 bases between them. Germline lookup yields CDR1 SGHNT and CDR2 YYREEE (reference sequence). The CDR3 length is 12 residues. Here the CDR3 DNA reads TGTGCCAGCAGCCGAGAGGCCGGGGAGCTGTTTTTT. Amino acid sequence: CASSREAGELFF. Full variable domain (remainder filled in from reference TRBV5-4 and TRBJ2-2): ETGVTQSPTHLIKTRGQQVTLRCSSQSGHNTVSWYQQALGQGPQFIFQYYREEENGRGNFPPRFSGLQFPNYSSELNVNALELDDSALYLCASSREAGELFFGEGSRLTVL.

The gene calls are TRBV10-3 and TRBJ1-1; no clear D gene. The CDR3 covers 14 residues. The ends were cut back, 3 bases at V and 0 bases at J, with 8 bases in the middle. CDR1 and CDR2 (germline): ENHRY, SYGVKD. CDR3 in amino acids: CAISDEVLNTEAFF. The CDR3 DNA is TGTGCCATCAGTGACGAGGTGCTGAACACTGAAGCTTTCTTT.

The V call is TRBV12-3 or TRBV12-4, the J call TRBJ1-6; D is ambiguous. Trimming removed 3 bases at V and 8 bases at J, with 17 bases between. The CDR3 is 16 residues long. The CDR3, as DNA: TGTGCCAGCAGTTTTCGACGCTTGGGCCCTTATTCACCCCTCCACTTT. Amino acid sequence: CASSFRRLGPYSPLHF.

The chain links TRBV7-9 to TRBJ1-1; the D is unclear. Germline CDR1 SEHNR, CDR2 FQNEAQ (reference sequence). This CDR3 has 12 amino acids. V lost 2 bases, J lost 6 bases, and 7 bases lay in between. In DNA, the CDR3 is TGTGCCAGCAGCTTATATGGGTCTGAAGCTTTCTTT. Encoded protein: CASSLYGSEAFF.

This clonotype was found many times. The rearrangement uses TRBV5-6 and TRBJ2-1; D may be TRBD1 (6 bases). Germline V gene sequence: CDR1 SGHDT, CDR2 YYEEEE. The CDR3 sequence is 13 residues long. The ends were cut back, 1 base at V and 8 bases at J, with 10 bases in the middle. The DNA for the CDR3 is TGTGCCAGCAGCTTGACAGGGATCGATGAGCAGTTCTTC. It specifies CASSLTGIDEQFF.

The gene calls are TRBV15 and TRBJ2-1; 12 positions match TRBD1. The CDR3 is made up of 16 amino acids. Germline V lookup: CDR1 LNHNV, CDR2 YYDKDF (reference sequence). Trimming cost V 5 bases and J 7 bases; bases outside gene matches: 9. The CDR3 region has the DNA TGTGCCACCAGCGGATTCCGGGACAGGGGGCAAAATGAGCAGTTCTTC. This codes for CATSGFRDRGQNEQFF. The full variable domain, completed using reference TRBV15 and TRBJ2-1, is DAMVIQNPRYQVTQFGKPVTLSCSQTLNHNVMYWYQQKSSQAPKLLFHYYDKDFNNEADTPDNFQSRRPNTSFCFLDIRSPGLGDTAMYLCATSGFRDRGQNEQFFGPGTRLTVL.

This clonotype was seen ten or more times. This chain joins TRBV5-1 and TRBJ2-1; D possibly uses TRBD1 or TRBD2 (5 bases each). Trimming took off 0 bases at V and 5 bases at J, with 12 bases between the two ends. Germline loops: CDR1 SGHRS, CDR2 YFSETQ. The CDR3 length is 15 residues. For the CDR3, the DNA is TGCGCCAGCAGCTTGGTGGGGGTCCACCACAATGAGCAGTTCTTC. Encoded protein: CASSLVGVHHNEQFF.

This clonotype was seen a few times. The chain combines TRBV5-6 with TRBJ2-5; D is possibly TRBD1 or TRBD2 (5 bases each). The ends were cut back, 2 bases at V and 0 bases at J, with 17 bases in the middle. The CDR3 covers 17 residues. Germline V gives CDR1 SGHDT, CDR2 YYEEEE. CDR3 coding DNA: TGTGCCAGCAGCTTATTCTCATTCGTGGGGGACCAAGAGACCCAGTACTTC. Protein sequence: CASSLFSFVGDQETQYF.

This clonotype was picked up a small number of times. This chain uses TRBV14 with TRBJ2-1, with no clear D. The V gene's germline CDR1 is SGHDN and CDR2 FVKESK. V gave up 2 bases and J gave up 6 bases, with 14 bases separating them. The CDR3 is 15 amino acids. The CDR3 DNA sequence: TGTGCCAGCAGCCAATATCGATCCATGGCCAATGAGCAGTTCTTC. This codes for CASSQYRSMANEQFF.

This clonotype showed up just a few times. The chain recombines TRBV15 with TRBJ1-4; D ambiguous. Trimming shortened V by 8 bases and J by 0 bases, and 13 bases separated the two germline ends. Germline V gene data show CDR1 as LNHNV and CDR2 as YYDKDF (reference sequence). The CDR3 length is 15 residues. The CDR3 coding sequence is TGTGCCACCGCGAGGCGTGGGGCAACTAATGAAAAACTGTTTTTT. It codes for CATARRGATNEKLFF.

This clonotype was seen at least ten times. The genes are TRBV18 and TRBJ1-1; D is ambiguous. Looked up from germline, CDR1 is KGHSH and CDR2 is LQKENI. The CDR3 extends over 13 amino acids. Trimming took 3 bases from V and 1 from J, leaving 6 bases between them. CDR3 in amino acids: CASSPEENTEAFF. Written as DNA, the CDR3 is TGTGCCAGCTCACCGGAGGAGAACACTGAAGCTTTCTTT.

This chain links TRBV7-9 with TRBJ2-1; a weak D match, TRBD1 (5 bases). Germline loops: CDR1 SEHNR, CDR2 FQNEAQ (reference sequence). The CDR3 extends over 12 amino acids. Between the trimmed V and J ends, which lost 8 bases and 7 bases, there was a span of 12 bases. CDR3 DNA sequence: TGTGCCAGCCTCGTGGGGCTTAATGAGCAGTTCTTC. Translation gives CASLVGLNEQFF.

This clonotype has a handful of counts. The rearrangement joins TRBV7-2 to TRBJ1-6; D is unclear. The germline gives CDR1 SGHTA, CDR2 FQGNSA. Trimming took 4 bases from V and 0 from J, leaving 25 bases between them. The CDR3 totals 21 residues. CDR3 protein: CASSSYRGQLTTSSYNSPLHF. For the CDR3, the DNA is TGTGCCAGCAGCTCCTACAGAGGGCAGCTTACTACCAGCTCCTATAATTCACCCCTCCACTTT.